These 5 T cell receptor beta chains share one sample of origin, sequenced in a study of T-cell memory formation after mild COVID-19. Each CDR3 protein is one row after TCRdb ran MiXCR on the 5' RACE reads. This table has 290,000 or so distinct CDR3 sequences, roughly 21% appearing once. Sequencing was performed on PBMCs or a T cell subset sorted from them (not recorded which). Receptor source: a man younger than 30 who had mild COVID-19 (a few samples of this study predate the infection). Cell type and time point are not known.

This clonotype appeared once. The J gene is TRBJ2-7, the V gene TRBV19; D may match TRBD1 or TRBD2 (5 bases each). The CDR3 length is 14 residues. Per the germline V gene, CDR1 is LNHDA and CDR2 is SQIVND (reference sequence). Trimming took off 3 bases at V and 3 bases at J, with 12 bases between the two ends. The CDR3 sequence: CASSMSGPFYEQYF. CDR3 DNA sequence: TGTGCCAGTAGTATGTCGGGGCCATTCTACGAGCAGTACTTC.

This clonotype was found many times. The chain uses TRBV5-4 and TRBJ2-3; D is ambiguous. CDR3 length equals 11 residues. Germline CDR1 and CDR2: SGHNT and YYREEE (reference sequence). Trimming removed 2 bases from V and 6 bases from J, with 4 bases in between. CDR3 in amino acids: CASSFRDTQYF. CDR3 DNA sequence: TGTGCCAGCAGCTTTAGGGATACGCAGTATTTT. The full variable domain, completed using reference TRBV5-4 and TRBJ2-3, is ETGVTQSPTHLIKTRGQQVTLRCSSQSGHNTVSWYQQALGQGPQFIFQYYREEENGRGNFPPRFSGLQFPNYSSELNVNALELDDSALYLCASSFRDTQYFGPGTRLTVL.

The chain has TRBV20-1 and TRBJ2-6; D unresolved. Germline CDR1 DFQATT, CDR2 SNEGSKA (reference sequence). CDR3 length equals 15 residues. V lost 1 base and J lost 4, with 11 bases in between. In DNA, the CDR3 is TGCAGTGCTAGAGCAATAGACATAGGGGCCAACGTCCTGACTTTC. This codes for CSARAIDIGANVLTF.

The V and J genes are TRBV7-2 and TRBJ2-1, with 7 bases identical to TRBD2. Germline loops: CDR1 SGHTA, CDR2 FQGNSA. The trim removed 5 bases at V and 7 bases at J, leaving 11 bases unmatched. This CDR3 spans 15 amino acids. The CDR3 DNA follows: TGTGCCAGCAGCCTTGCAGCGGGGCTTTTGAATGAGCAGTTCTTC. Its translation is CASSLAAGLLNEQFF.

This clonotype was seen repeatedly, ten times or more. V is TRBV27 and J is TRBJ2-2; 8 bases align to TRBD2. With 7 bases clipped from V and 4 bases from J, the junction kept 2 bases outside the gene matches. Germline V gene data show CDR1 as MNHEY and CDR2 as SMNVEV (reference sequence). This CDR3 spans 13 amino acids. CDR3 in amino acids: CASKRGGTGELFF. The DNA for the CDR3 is TGTGCCAGCAAACGGGGGGGCACCGGGGAGCTGTTTTTT.